This is a list of T cell receptor beta chains from one sample in a study of blood T cell repertoires in COVID-19. Libraries were prepared by immunoSEQ multiplex PCR; TCRdb keeps only in-frame clonotypes and omits some of them. The sample lists around 310,000 clones; approximately 89% were seen once. Sequencing used peripheral blood. These receptors were obtained from a woman aged 55-70 years with acute or convalescent COVID-19. Both conserved end residues are part of each CDR3. Each record gives: D gene, V gene, J gene, clone size, CDR3 DNA, CDR3 protein. D genes are given only for firm matches. Rows may omit the clone size; those that give it use once, few, many or a size class.

d_gene: TRBD1; v_gene: TRBV18; j_gene: TRBJ1-3; abundance: NA; CDR3nt: TGTGCCAGCTCACCACAACGACAGGGTAGCTCTGGAAACACCATATATTTT; CDR3aa: CASSPQRQGSSGNTIYF
d_gene: TRBD2; v_gene: TRBV28; j_gene: TRBJ2-1; abundance: NA; CDR3nt: TGTGCCAGCAGTTCGCCGACTAGCGGGAGAATCCTAGAGCAGTTCTTC; CDR3aa: CASSSPTSGRILEQFF
d_gene: NA; v_gene: TRBV12-3/TRBV12-4; j_gene: TRBJ2-7; abundance: NA; CDR3nt: TGTGCCAGCAGTTTTCAGGGAACCTACGAGCAGTACTTC; CDR3aa: CASSFQGTYEQYF
d_gene: TRBD1; v_gene: TRBV7-3; j_gene: TRBJ1-2; abundance: NA; CDR3nt: TGTGCCAGCAGCCCCGGGACAGCCCTCTCCCAGGGCGGCTACACCTTC; CDR3aa: CASSPGTALSQGGYTF
d_gene: TRBD1; v_gene: TRBV9; j_gene: TRBJ1-2; abundance: NA; CDR3nt: TGTGCCAGCAGCGTAGCTCCGCTACCGGGGACAGGAGCGAAAAAATATGGCTACACCTTC; CDR3aa: CASSVAPLPGTGAKKYGYTF
d_gene: TRBD1; v_gene: TRBV6-4; j_gene: TRBJ1-2; abundance: NA; CDR3nt: TGTGCCAGCAGTGACTCGAATCAGGGGGCGGGCTGGTGCTACACCTTC; CDR3aa: CASSDSNQGAGWCYTF
d_gene: NA; v_gene: TRBV9; j_gene: TRBJ2-7; abundance: NA; CDR3nt: TGTGCCAGCAGCCCCCGGGGGGCTACCTACGAGCAGTACTTC; CDR3aa: CASSPRGATYEQYF
d_gene: TRBD2; v_gene: TRBV29-1; j_gene: TRBJ2-2; abundance: NA; CDR3nt: TGCAGCGCCCGAGGGCTAGCGGGGGGACCGAACACCGGGGAGCTGTTTTTT; CDR3aa: CSARGLAGGPNTGELFF
d_gene: TRBD1; v_gene: TRBV6-6; j_gene: TRBJ2-6; abundance: NA; CDR3nt: TGTGCCAGCAGTCCGGGACAGGGTTTTTTCTACCCTGACCATGGCGGGGCCAACGTCCTGACTTTC; CDR3aa: CASSPGQGFFYPDHGGANVLTF
d_gene: NA; v_gene: TRBV7-2; j_gene: TRBJ1-2; abundance: NA; CDR3nt: TGTGCCAGCAGCTTAGCGCAGGGGTTCGCCTATGGCTACACCTTC; CDR3aa: CASSLAQGFAYGYTF
d_gene: NA; v_gene: TRBV6-5; j_gene: TRBJ1-1; abundance: NA; CDR3nt: TGTGCCAGCAGCAGAGGGAGGGGCACTGAAGCTTTCTTT; CDR3aa: CASSRGRGTEAFF
d_gene: TRBD1; v_gene: TRBV19; j_gene: TRBJ1-6; abundance: NA; CDR3nt: TGTGCCAGTAGTATCCGGGACAGGGGCCGAGGGTCCCTCCACTTT; CDR3aa: CASSIRDRGRGSLHF
d_gene: NA; v_gene: TRBV18; j_gene: TRBJ1-1; abundance: once; CDR3nt: TGTGCCAGCTCACGTAGCCGGGAGGGAACTGAAGCTTTCTTT; CDR3aa: CASSRSREGTEAFF
d_gene: TRBD2; v_gene: TRBV14; j_gene: TRBJ2-1; abundance: NA; CDR3nt: TGTGCCAGCAGCCAAGATCATCTGGCTAGCGGAACCTACAATGAGCAGTTCTTC; CDR3aa: CASSQDHLASGTYNEQFF
d_gene: TRBD2; v_gene: TRBV5-1; j_gene: TRBJ2-1; abundance: once; CDR3nt: TGCGCCAGCAGCTTGGACAGCGGGGGCCCTTACAATGAGCAGTTCTTC; CDR3aa: CASSLDSGGPYNEQFF
d_gene: NA; v_gene: TRBV24-1; j_gene: TRBJ2-1; abundance: once; CDR3nt: TGTGCCACCAGTGACCCGGGCCCCACGCGCGGGGGCCCCCGGGATGAGCAGTTCTTC; CDR3aa: CATSDPGPTRGGPRDEQFF
d_gene: NA; v_gene: TRBV3-1/TRBV3-2; j_gene: TRBJ2-5; abundance: NA; CDR3nt: TGTGCCAGCAGCCAACAATACAGGGCACAAGAGACCCAGTACTTC; CDR3aa: CASSQQYRAQETQYF
d_gene: TRBD1; v_gene: TRBV19; j_gene: TRBJ1-2; abundance: once; CDR3nt: TGTGCCAGTGGATTGACAGGGGGAGGCGCCTATGGCTACACCTTC; CDR3aa: CASGLTGGGAYGYTF
d_gene: TRBD2; v_gene: TRBV7-2; j_gene: TRBJ2-1; abundance: once; CDR3nt: TGTGCCAGCGGGGCTAGCGGGGTTAGACATGAGCAGTTCTTC; CDR3aa: CASGASGVRHEQFF
d_gene: NA; v_gene: TRBV6-5; j_gene: TRBJ1-2; abundance: NA; CDR3nt: TGTGCCAGCAGAGGGGGAGGGGGGTATGGCTACACCTTC; CDR3aa: CASRGGGGYGYTF
d_gene: NA; v_gene: TRBV18; j_gene: TRBJ2-1; abundance: NA; CDR3nt: TGTGCCAGCTCTCCCGGCGGTTTGGCGTTCGGTGAGCAGTTCTTC; CDR3aa: CASSPGGLAFGEQFF
d_gene: TRBD2; v_gene: TRBV5-4; j_gene: TRBJ2-1; abundance: NA; CDR3nt: TGTGCCAGCAGCTCGGAGATACTAGCGGGAGGGCCCAATGAGCAGTTCTTC; CDR3aa: CASSSEILAGGPNEQFF
d_gene: NA; v_gene: TRBV7-2; j_gene: TRBJ1-3; abundance: NA; CDR3nt: TGTGCCAGCAGCCCCTCACTCAACTCTGGAAACACCATATATTTT; CDR3aa: CASSPSLNSGNTIYF
d_gene: NA; v_gene: TRBV10-3; j_gene: TRBJ2-2; abundance: few; CDR3nt: TGTGCCATCAGTGAGAGGGGAACCGGGGAGCTGTTTTTT; CDR3aa: CAISERGTGELFF
d_gene: NA; v_gene: TRBV5-1; j_gene: TRBJ2-3; abundance: NA; CDR3nt: TGCGCCAGCAGCCCGGGAATTAGCACAGATACGCAGTATTTT; CDR3aa: CASSPGISTDTQYF
d_gene: TRBD1; v_gene: TRBV6-4; j_gene: TRBJ1-3; abundance: NA; CDR3nt: TGTGCCGGGGGACAGACTGGAAACACCATATATTTT; CDR3aa: CAGGQTGNTIYF
d_gene: NA; v_gene: TRBV7-2; j_gene: TRBJ1-3; abundance: NA; CDR3nt: TGTGCCAGCAGCACCCAGGGGAGCGACTCTGGAAACACCATATATTTT; CDR3aa: CASSTQGSDSGNTIYF
d_gene: TRBD2; v_gene: TRBV7-9; j_gene: TRBJ2-7; abundance: NA; CDR3nt: TGTGCCAGCAGTTCCCGGACTAGCGGGTACGAGCAGTACTTC; CDR3aa: CASSSRTSGYEQYF
d_gene: TRBD1; v_gene: TRBV28; j_gene: TRBJ1-6; abundance: NA; CDR3nt: TGTGCCAGCAGTAACAGGGGAACCCCCCTCCACTTT; CDR3aa: CASSNRGTPLHF
d_gene: TRBD1; v_gene: TRBV29-1; j_gene: TRBJ2-1; abundance: NA; CDR3nt: TGCAGCGTTGTAAGGACAGGTTACAATGAGCAGTTCTTC; CDR3aa: CSVVRTGYNEQFF
d_gene: TRBD2; v_gene: TRBV5-1; j_gene: TRBJ2-5; abundance: many; CDR3nt: TGCGCCAGCAGCTCTAATGTCCTTGCGGGGGGCCAAGAGACCCAGTACTTC; CDR3aa: CASSSNVLAGGQETQYF
d_gene: TRBD1; v_gene: TRBV28; j_gene: TRBJ1-4; abundance: NA; CDR3nt: TGTGCCAGCAGTTTCTACCTACACGCCGGACAGGGACTGTTTTTT; CDR3aa: CASSFYLHAGQGLFF
d_gene: NA; v_gene: TRBV7-8; j_gene: TRBJ1-2; abundance: once; CDR3nt: TGTGCCAGCAGCTTAGGGCAGGGGTATGGCTACACCTTC; CDR3aa: CASSLGQGYGYTF
d_gene: NA; v_gene: TRBV3-1/TRBV3-2; j_gene: TRBJ1-6; abundance: NA; CDR3nt: TGTGCCAGCAGCGAGTGGACTGTGGGGCCCCTCCACTTT; CDR3aa: CASSEWTVGPLHF
d_gene: TRBD2; v_gene: TRBV12-3/TRBV12-4; j_gene: TRBJ2-1; abundance: NA; CDR3nt: TGTGCCAGCAGGACCCTAGCGGAACAGTTCTTC; CDR3aa: CASRTLAEQFF
d_gene: NA; v_gene: TRBV24-1; j_gene: TRBJ2-2; abundance: NA; CDR3nt: TGTGCCACCAGTGATACGACCGGGGCCGGGGAGCTGTTTTTT; CDR3aa: CATSDTTGAGELFF
d_gene: TRBD1; v_gene: TRBV6-2/TRBV6-3; j_gene: TRBJ1-2; abundance: NA; CDR3nt: TGTGCCAGCAGCCGGGACAGGGGGGCTTTATCTGGCTACACCTTC; CDR3aa: CASSRDRGALSGYTF
d_gene: TRBD2; v_gene: TRBV9; j_gene: TRBJ2-1; abundance: NA; CDR3nt: TGTGCCAGCAGCCCAGCGGGGAATACAAACAATGAGCAGTTCTTC; CDR3aa: CASSPAGNTNNEQFF
d_gene: TRBD1; v_gene: TRBV6-2/TRBV6-3; j_gene: TRBJ2-7; abundance: few; CDR3nt: TGTGCCAGCAGCCGGATAATAGACGGGACAGGGGGCGGCTACGAGCAGTACTTC; CDR3aa: CASSRIIDGTGGGYEQYF
d_gene: TRBD1; v_gene: TRBV19; j_gene: TRBJ1-5; abundance: NA; CDR3nt: TGTGCCAGTAGGTCCAGGGACAGGGGACGTCAGCCCCAGCATTTT; CDR3aa: CASRSRDRGRQPQHF